This TCR beta chain was captured in a study of T-cell reconstitution after alpha-beta-depleted transplantation in children. Study-level points and caveats: It was newly produced T cells that mostly accounted for T-cell counts and diversity one year after transplant. Alpha-beta T cells about two months after transplant reportedly derived from several hundred expanded graft clones.

Germline-derived CDR1 and CDR2 are LNHNV and YYDKDF (reference sequence). Trimming removed 1 base from V and 0 bases from J, with 9 bases in between. CDR3 length: 16 amino acids. This clonotype has ten or more counts. Its antigen is unknown. Unique molecular identifiers were used in preparing the TCRbeta library. From the PCR reads, TCRdb called clonotypes with MiXCR, one entry per CDR3 protein. The sample contains approximately 300,000 distinct CDR3 sequences, approximately 10% of which appear only once. The sample in question was peripheral blood, obtained 180 days after TCRalphabeta/CD19-depleted stem cell transplant. The rearrangement uses TRBV15 and TRBJ1-4; no definite D call. The receptor's source is a male patient aged 2 to 9 who had a stem cell transplant for chronic granulomatous disease, so the T cells may come from the graft donor. The CDR3 region is CATSRARSTTNEKLFF. The CDR3 bases are TGTGCCACCAGCAGAGCTAGGTCCACAACTAATGAAAAACTGTTTTTT.